The T cell receptor beta chain described here comes from a study of blood T cell repertoires in COVID-19. Study-wide background: From the United States, Italy and Spain came samples of acute and convalescent COVID-19. T cells, B-cell-depleted T cells, or PBMCs supplied cDNA or gDNA.

Trimming removed 6 bases from V and 6 bases from J; junction bases left unmatched: 0. Germline V gene sequence: CDR1 MRHNA, CDR2 SNTAGT. The CDR3 consists of 12 residues. Study processing details: The authors estimated nucleated cell counts from reference gene primer amplification. Method: immunoSEQ multiplex PCR; TCRdb's copy keeps in-frame clones and lacks some. The D gene and trimming were derived from the DNA, and the V and J assignments and clone size from that table. The sample lists 210,000 or so clones, 89% occurring once. The chain couples TRBV6-4 to TRBJ1-2; 11 bases map to TRBD1. The specimen sequenced was peripheral blood. The TCR comes from a middle-aged man with acute or convalescent COVID-19. The CDR3, as DNA: TGTGCCAGCAGGGACAGGGGGCATGGCTACACCTTC. This gives the protein CASRDRGHGYTF.